The 24 T cell receptor beta chains reported below all come from one sample, sequenced in a study of human T cells and chemical hapten exposure. Time point meaning: patch test 2, 6 weeks after DPC sensitization. This sample's treatment: therapeutic diphenylcyclopropenone sensitization with weekly scalp DPC. Each CDR3 protein gets one entry after TCRdb re-called the RACE reads with MiXCR. Here the sample spans nearly 85,000 distinct CDR3 sequences, around 10% being singletons. The material sequenced was whole blood, taken in connection with sensitization to the hapten diphenylcyclopropenone (DPC). Receptor source: a man between 18 and 29 years old with alopecia areata. Some clones in this sample may be carry-over from other donors' samples.

This clonotype was counted at least ten times. The chain is built from TRBV6-2 or TRBV6-3 and TRBJ1-6, with D uncertain. V lost 6 bases, J lost 9 bases, and 15 bases lay in between. CDR3 size: 14 residues. CDR1 and CDR2 from the germline V gene are MNHEY and SVGEGT. The CDR3 DNA is TGTGCCAGCAGGACTACGGGGAATGCTTCACCCCTCCACTTT. It is translated as CASRTTGNASPLHF.

This clonotype was counted many times. V usage is TRBV19 and J usage is TRBJ1-1; perhaps TRBD1 as D (5 bases). V lost 3 bases to trimming and J lost 7 bases, with 18 bases between them. Germline assignment: CDR1 LNHDA and CDR2 SQIVND (reference sequence). The length of the CDR3 is 15 residues. Here the CDR3 DNA reads TGTGCCAGTAGTATCCCTCTGGTGTGGGGGATTGAAGCTTTCTTT. Its translation: CASSIPLVWGIEAFF.

The sample holds many counts of this clonotype. This chain connects TRBV4-2 to TRBJ2-3; D may correspond to TRBD1 or TRBD2 (5 bases each). The length of the CDR3 is 17 residues. Trimming cost V 1 base and J 2 bases, with 16 bases left between them. Germline V gives CDR1 LGHNA, CDR2 YNFKEQ. CDR3 nucleotides: TGTGCCAGCAGCCAAGGGGCCGGGACGGGAACCACAGATACGCAGTATTTT. Amino acids: CASSQGAGTGTTDTQYF.

In this sample, this clonotype turned up a few times. This chain uses TRBV18 with TRBJ1-3; D ambiguous. This CDR3 is 16 amino acids long. V lost 3 bases and J lost 0, with 12 bases in between. From germline, CDR1 is KGHSH and CDR2 LQKENI. CDR3 sequence: CASSPANALSGNTIYF. CDR3 coding DNA: TGTGCCAGCTCACCGGCGAACGCTCTCTCTGGAAACACCATATATTTT.

This clonotype was recorded many times. The chain uses TRBV18 and TRBJ2-5; 8 bases align to TRBD1. The CDR3 runs to 15 residues. The J segment lost 5 bases and the V segment lost 6 bases, leaving 11 bases of the junction unmatched. CDR1 and CDR2 (germline): KGHSH, LQKENI. The CDR3, as DNA: TGTGCCAGCTCCCCATCCCAAGACAGGGGTGAGACCCAGTACTTC. Encoded protein: CASSPSQDRGETQYF.

The chain uses TRBV29-1 and TRBJ2-5; 7 bases fit TRBD2. The CDR3 is made up of 12 amino acids. Germline loops: CDR1 SQVTM, CDR2 ANQGSEA. V trimming: 4 bases; J trimming: 2 bases; junction bases outside the gene matches: 1. The CDR3 DNA follows: TGCAGCGTTGCGGGGGGACAAGAGACCCAGTACTTC. Protein sequence: CSVAGGQETQYF.

In this sample, this clonotype turned up many times. V and J are TRBV7-3 and TRBJ1-1; D call uncertain. This CDR3 has 13 amino acids. V dropped 5 bases and J dropped 3 bases, with 10 bases sitting between them. The V gene's germline CDR1 is SGHTA and CDR2 FQGTGA. CDR3 in amino acids: CASSPSAHTEAFF. CDR3 DNA: TGTGCCAGCAGCCCATCGGCCCACACTGAAGCTTTCTTT.

The chain is built from TRBV7-2 and TRBJ1-1; D is unresolved. CDR3 length: 15 amino acids. CDR1 is SGHTA and CDR2 is FQGNSA in the germline V gene. Trimming shortened V by 5 bases and J by 2 bases, and 15 bases separated the two germline ends. This CDR3 is CASSLIGRVNTEAFF. CDR3 DNA: TGTGCCAGCAGCCTTATAGGACGGGTCAACACTGAAGCTTTCTTT.

V gene TRBV6-2 or TRBV6-3 combines with J gene TRBJ2-7, with 9 bases aligning to TRBD1. Trimming at V came to 8 bases and at J to 4 bases, leaving 9 bases not matched to a gene. Per the germline V gene, CDR1 is MNHEY and CDR2 is SVGEGT. The CDR3 is 14 amino acids. The CDR3 protein is CASGEQGARYEQYF. DNA for the CDR3: TGTGCCAGCGGGGAACAGGGGGCGCGGTACGAGCAGTACTTC.

The chain recombines TRBV4-3 with TRBJ1-5; no reliable D call. V lost 0 bases and J 3 bases, leaving 9 bases between the germline ends. The germline gives CDR1 LGHNA, CDR2 YSLEER. The CDR3 spans 15 residues. The CDR3 DNA reads as TGCGCCAGCAGCCAAGATGGGGTCTTCAATCAGCCCCAGCATTTT. Translated: CASSQDGVFNQPQHF.

J is TRBJ2-1 and V is TRBV4-3, with 13 bases fitting TRBD2. This CDR3 is 17 amino acids long. The V segment lost 0 bases and the J segment 3 bases; nucleotides outside the gene matches: 2. Germline V gene lookup returns CDR1 LGHNA and CDR2 YSLEER. CDR3 coding DNA: TGCGCCAGCAGCCAAGATGGGACTAGCGGGGACTACAATGAGCAGTTCTTC. It yields the protein CASSQDGTSGDYNEQFF.

Note on this clonotype: The conserved phenylalanine or tryptophan is not found at the CDR3 terminus, so this likely reflects a read error. This rearrangement joins TRBV5-4 to TRBJ2-2; D is uncertain. Trimming pared 0 bases from V and 6 bases from J, leaving 3 bases between. Germline values: CDR1 SGHNT, CDR2 YYREEE (reference sequence). This CDR3 has 12 amino acids. In DNA, the CDR3 is TGTGCCAGCAGCTTGGGGGCCGGGGAGCTGTTTTTG. It yields the protein CASSLGAGELFL.

This clonotype was seen at least ten times. The chain couples TRBV7-9 to TRBJ2-1, with D uncertain. Germline CDR1 SEHNR, CDR2 FQNEAQ (reference sequence). Deletions cut 0 bases from V and 6 bases from J, with 3 bases between. The CDR3 sequence is 12 residues long. The CDR3 region is CASSLASNEQFF. In DNA, the CDR3 is TGTGCCAGCAGCTTAGCAAGCAATGAGCAGTTCTTC.

This chain uses TRBV7-2 with TRBJ2-1; TRBD2 matches at 10 bases. Germline CDR1 and CDR2: SGHTA and FQGNSA. The CDR3 extends over 16 amino acids. The ends lost 5 bases at V and 9 bases at J; junction bases unmatched: 13. The CDR3 DNA follows: TGTGCCAGCAGCGGCCGAGGGAGCGGGGGGGGCAGTGAGCAGTTCTTC. It codes for CASSGRGSGGGSEQFF. Together with reference TRBV7-2 and TRBJ2-1, the CDR3 gives the full variable domain: GAGVSQSPSNKVTEKGKDVELRCDPISGHTALYWYRQSLGQGLEFLIYFQGNSAPDKSGLPSDRFSAERTGGSVSTLTIQRTQQEDSAVYLCASSGRGSGGGSEQFFGPGTRLTVL.

The genes are TRBV10-2 and TRBJ1-3, with D possibly being TRBD1 (6 bases). V shed 7 bases and J shed 7 bases, with 8 bases lying between them. The CDR3 runs 11 residues. Germline V gene lookup returns CDR1 WSHSY and CDR2 SAAADI. The CDR3 loop is CASTTGNTIYF. The CDR3 DNA reads TGCGCCAGCACCACAGGGAACACCATATATTTT.

This clonotype showed up many times. The chain is built from TRBV5-1 and TRBJ2-7; D is unclear. The CDR3 has 15 amino acids. V lost 2 bases and J lost 0, with 12 bases in between. From germline, CDR1 is SGHRS and CDR2 YFSETQ. The CDR3 loop is CASSFRGTSSYEQYF. The CDR3, as DNA: TGCGCCAGCAGCTTTCGAGGAACCAGCTCCTACGAGCAGTACTTC.

V and J are TRBV7-6 and TRBJ2-2; unclear D gene. CDR3 size: 15 residues. V lost 2 bases to trimming and J lost 0 bases, with 7 bases between them. Looked up from germline, CDR1 is SGHVS and CDR2 is FNYEAQ. The CDR3 coding sequence is TGTGCCAGCAGCTTAAACGGGCCGAACACCGGGGAGCTGTTTTTT. Translating gives CASSLNGPNTGELFF.

The chain is built from TRBV12-3 or TRBV12-4 and TRBJ1-1, with no clear D. This CDR3 contains 13 residues. V was cut by 2 bases and J by 1 base, with 5 bases left in between. The CDR3 is CASSLSQNTEAFF. The CDR3 DNA sequence: TGTGCCAGCAGTTTATCCCAGAACACTGAAGCTTTCTTT.

A word on this clonotype: This may stem from a read error, because a much larger clone lies one nucleotide away. This chain connects TRBV6-4 to TRBJ2-3; D gene ambiguous. V lost 2 bases and J lost 5, with 14 bases in between. This CDR3 region has 15 residues. CDR1 and CDR2 from the germline V gene are MRHNA and SNTAGT. This CDR3 reads CASSDTSLGVDTQYF. The CDR3 DNA is TGTGCCAGCAGTGACACATCACTTGGTGTAGATACGCAGTATTTT.

In this sample, this clonotype turned up a few times. The chain employs TRBV15 and TRBJ1-5, with D perhaps matching TRBD1 (6 bases). V gave up 1 base and J gave up 9 bases, with 13 bases separating them. The CDR3 consists of 14 residues. Germline V gene lookup returns CDR1 LNHNV and CDR2 YYDKDF (reference sequence). In DNA, the CDR3 is TGTGCCACCAGCAGAGCGGGGGGGGGCAGGCCCCAGCATTTT. This translates into CATSRAGGGRPQHF. Drawing the rest from reference TRBV15 and TRBJ1-5, the complete variable domain is DAMVIQNPRYQVTQFGKPVTLSCSQTLNHNVMYWYQQKSSQAPKLLFHYYDKDFNNEADTPDNFQSRRPNTSFCFLDIRSPGLGDTAMYLCATSRAGGGRPQHFGDGTRLSIL.

This clonotype was seen repeatedly, ten times or more. Written as DNA, the CDR3 is TGTGCCAGCAGCCCCCGGACAGTTCGCACTGAAGCTTTCTTT. Residues: CASSPRTVRTEAFF. This chain joins TRBV11-2 and TRBJ1-1; weak D call: TRBD1 (6 bases). With 5 bases removed from V and 4 bases from J, the gap between germline ends came to 14 bases. CDR1 and CDR2 from the germline V gene are SGHAT and FQNNGV. CDR3 size: 14 residues. Variable domain in full (rest from reference TRBV11-2 and TRBJ1-1): EAGVAQSPRYKIIEKRQSVAFWCNPISGHATLYWYQQILGQGPKLLIQFQNNGVVDDSQLPKDRFSAERLKGVDSTLKIQPAKLEDSAVYLCASSPRTVRTEAFFGQGTRLTVV.

This clonotype showed up just a few times. V usage is TRBV29-1 and J usage is TRBJ1-3; perhaps TRBD1 as D (6 bases). With 7 bases removed from V and 0 bases from J, the gap between germline ends came to 16 bases. The length of the CDR3 is 15 residues. CDR1 is SQVTM and CDR2 is ANQGSEA in the germline V gene. CDR3 in amino acids: CSAAGDGISGNTIYF. The CDR3 nucleotides are TGCAGCGCCGCAGGGGACGGCATCTCTGGAAACACCATATATTTT.

This clonotype was seen a few times. V gene TRBV5-1 combines with J gene TRBJ2-3; 15 bases align to TRBD2. V was clipped by 2 bases and J by 4 bases; unmatched bases: 2. Germline lookup yields CDR1 SGHRS and CDR2 YFSETQ. The CDR3 is 16 amino acids. The CDR3 DNA sequence: TGCGCCAGCAGCTTCGGGACTAGCGGGGGGTCAGATACGCAGTATTTT. Translating gives CASSFGTSGGSDTQYF.

This clonotype was detected a few times. The chain joins TRBV9 to TRBJ2-3; no firm D call. Germline CDR1 reads SGDLS; CDR2 reads YYNGEE. V was shortened by 0 bases and J by 3 bases, with 8 bases between the two germline ends. The CDR3 sequence is 14 residues long. The CDR3 spells CASSVADSTDTQYF. For the CDR3, the DNA is TGTGCCAGCAGCGTAGCTGACTCTACAGATACGCAGTATTTT.